This TCR beta chain was sequenced for a study of blood T cell repertoires in COVID-19. Study details: Nucleic acid was either cDNA or gDNA, and it came from T cells, B-cell-depleted T cells, or PBMCs.

The germline CDR1 and CDR2 sequences are SNHLY and FYNNEI. The CDR3 consists of 12 residues. V gave up 7 bases and J gave up 3 bases, with 10 bases separating them. Profiling relied on immunoSEQ multiplex PCR, and the TCRdb table lists in-frame clones only, not all of them. The data hold around 220,000 clones, with about 90% observed a single time. The genes are TRBV2 and TRBJ2-7; a possible D gene is TRBD1 (5 bases). The clonotype originates from a man aged 40-55 years with active or convalescent COVID-19. Sequencing input: peripheral blood. The CDR3 loop is CASTSDIYEQYF. The CDR3 DNA follows: TGTGCCAGCACTTCGGACATCTACGAGCAGTACTTC.